This record concerns one T cell receptor (beta chain) sequence. No antigen is known for it. The entry originates in a study of T cell responses to AZD1222 COVID-19 vaccine. Produced via immunoSEQ multiplex PCR; TCRdb's table is partial and in-frame only. Here the sample spans about 150,000 clones, around 86% being singletons. General study findings and limits: Clonal diversity may have been underestimated, and the donors were mostly white British, with more females than males.

The clonotype was recovered from an adult who received the AZD1222 COVID-19 vaccine. Sample: peripheral blood, taken 28 days after the second AZD1222 dose.

The CDR3 region has the DNA TGCGCCAGCAGTGACTGCGGGCCTAGCACAGATACGCAGTATTTT. Amino acid sequence: CASSDCGPSTDTQYF. The V call is TRBV10-1, the J call TRBJ2-3; D possibly corresponds to TRBD2 (5 bases). Trimming left V 3 bases short and J 0 bases short, with 10 bases between. There are 15 residues in the CDR3. The germline CDR1 and CDR2 sequences are WNHNN and SYGVQD (reference sequence).